This paragraph reports one TCR beta chain. The antigen it binds to is not known. Within one base of it there is no much larger clone, and no base qualities were kept. The sample originates from a study of cytomegalovirus exposure and HLA in healthy donors (dated by TCRdb to the late 2010s). Some background on the complete study: An earlier analysis of several hundred of the donors reported 250 to 350 Gb of sequence data and some 100 million unique TCR beta sequences from about 200 million T cells. Approximately 310 gigabases of sequencing data and tens of millions of unique TCR sequences were included in an early release covering about 700 HLA-typed donors. The genetic ancestry cluster associated with self-reported Caucasian donors included roughly 84% of the roughly 380 genotyped donors. The study aimed to test whether cataloging public T cell receptors could reveal signatures of past pathogen exposure. The study profiled the T cell repertoires of about 640 subjects by immunosequencing and related them to cytomegalovirus serostatus. A separate validation cohort of over 95 different subjects was used in addition to the roughly 700-subject first cohort. High-throughput TCR immunosequencing, statistical association of individual TCRs with disease status, and machine learning were combined to predict cytomegalovirus infection status. To study patterns of TCR occurrence, a later analysis re-analyzed previously published TCR beta repertoires from hundreds of donors and added high-resolution HLA genotyping. In the later analysis, no new phenotypic data were used to find candidate immune exposures; instead, reliance was placed on TCR beta sequences and their occurrence across donors. An earlier analysis of 500 to 750 of the donors applied high-throughput TCR beta sequencing to assess whether each TCR beta V gene segment acted as functional or pseudogenic. Alongside the repertoire data, information on donor age, sex, ethnicity and CMV serostatus was compiled. In a later genetic analysis, genome-wide SNP genotypes for about 65% of the roughly 700 donors were used, and that subset was treated as a discovery cohort. Every discovery cohort repertoire had been produced on one sequencing platform. HLA typing included class I and class II loci at four-digit resolution. The number of donors typed differed by locus, with about 629-640 for A, B, C, DRB1 and DQB1, around 560 for DQA1, 600 to 610 for DPA1, and roughly 450 for DPB1. Four or five DR-DQ haplotypes were handled as single units for association and clustering because linkage in the cohort was strong. Among under 450 genotyped donors of the cohort, an average of roughly 240,000 unique TCR beta nucleotide sequences were sequenced per donor, around 18% of them non-productive.

The cohort comprised 550 to 700 healthy bone marrow donors. All cohort members were sampled while nominally healthy, although unrecorded immune exposures were likely present. Of the approximately 610 cohort members, 250 to 300 had positive CMV serostatus and fewer than 450 had negative CMV serostatus, and CMV serostatus was not recorded for the donor. A peripheral blood sample was collected from each donor, and TCR beta sequencing was performed on peripheral blood mononuclear cells. Genomic DNA was extracted from the blood cell samples with the Qiagen DNeasy Blood Extraction Kit. Receptors were amplified or captured by the immunoSEQ multiplex PCR assay. The multiplex PCR relied on a mix of 60 forward primers for TCR Vbeta segments and 13 reverse primers for TCR Jbeta segments. The CDR3 region of rearranged TCR beta genes was amplified from genomic DNA with a multiplex PCR assay. The Illumina HiSeq System was used to sequence the amplified TCR beta libraries as 87-base-pair reads. As for the authors' bioinformatics: A later analysis counted tens of millions of unique TCR beta chains across the 670 or so repertoires, and some 11 million of these chains were shared by at least two donors. A nearest-neighbor algorithm error-corrected the raw reads and collapsed the reads into unique sequences, merging closely related sequences to remove PCR and sequencing errors. CDR3 sequences were aligned to IMGT reference sequences to assign V, D and J gene segments. For a sequence to be retained, a match of at least six nucleotides was required to both a V gene segment and a J gene segment. Rearrangements were classified as productive when the CDR3 lacked stop codons and remained in frame with V and J, and all other rearrangements were classified as non-productive. Following IMGT convention, CDR3 was defined as the stretch from the second conserved V-encoded cysteine up to the conserved J-encoded phenylalanine. In an earlier analysis of 500 to 650 of the donors, sequences lacking an unambiguous match to a single V gene segment were excluded. In an earlier analysis of some 590 of the donors, a V segment was called functional when productive rearrangements were above 56.7%, and segregating when the standard deviation between donors exceeded 5%. A statistical classification framework was developed to diagnose cytomegalovirus status using the catalog of TCR beta chain sequences. A later analysis assigned V and J genes by comparing TCR nucleotide sequences with IMGT/GENE-DB human TR gene sequences. Using the TCRdist pipeline, a later analysis assigned CDR3 sequences along with most-parsimonious VDJ recombination scenarios. A later analysis defined each TCR beta chain by its CDR3 amino acid sequence plus V-gene family, and excluded reads lacking a unique V-gene family. As a way to deal with suspected cross-contamination and a sequencing artifact, a later analysis dropped roughly 600 nucleotide sequences that were highly shared and had low generation probability. In a later analysis, a clonal expansion index was calculated for each public chain from normalized within-repertoire ranks of inferred template counts. In a later analysis, generation probabilities were computed with a VDJ recombination model fitted to out-of-frame rearrangements, and the resulting probabilities were checked against IGoR. Hypergeometric tests were used in a later analysis to score TCR-TCR, TCR-HLA and TCR-CMV co-occurrence, with a repertoire-size bias correction applied to the TCR pairs. A later analysis estimated false discovery rates by permuting HLA or CMV assignments 20 times. In a later analysis, co-occurring TCRs were grouped with DBSCAN, and TCRdist sequence similarity was added when clustering was performed within HLA-allele-positive subsets. For co-occurrence clustering, repertoires with fewer than 30,000 or more than 120,000 public chains were excluded, along with roughly 5 repertoires with anomalous nucleotide sharing. TCRdb provides this immuneACCESS table in a form limited to in-frame rearrangements. Some clones are lacking; in checked studies, under half of them reflect an unresolved V gene, and why the rest are absent is not known. V, J and clone size derive from that table, while D and trimming were established from the DNA sequence. In all, the sample holds some 130,000 clones, and 60% to 75% of those were seen once. Around 1.6% of the sample is held by the ten biggest clonotypes.

Study-level results and caveats: The classifier was reported to diagnose cytomegalovirus status with high specificity and sensitivity in both the original and validation cohorts. Broadly in line with IMGT annotations, most TCR beta V segments showed up in productive rearrangements about 87% or about 30% of the time in an earlier analysis of 587 of the donors. Linkage disequilibrium might explain the correlated functional status among segregating V segments, but an unknown experimental factor could not be ruled out. In a later analysis, several top co-occurrence clusters were reported to appear linked to parvovirus B19, influenza, CMV and Epstein-Barr virus. Some IMGT-functional V segments, including TRBV6-2 and TRBV6-3, could not be distinguished by the 87-base-pair reads and were therefore excluded. The study gave a list of some 150 TCR beta chains associated with cytomegalovirus. In a later genetic analysis, fewer N-insertions in productive TCRs were reported among donors in an Asian-associated ancestry cluster than the approximately 710-donor mean. The cohort was sequenced for TCR beta chains only, and without alpha or paired-chain data the features that could be detected were limited. In a later analysis, about 16,000 TCR beta sequences were associated with specific HLA alleles at a false discovery rate of 0.05. A further reported finding was that TCR beta sequences accurately predicted the HLA-A and HLA-B alleles for most subjects in the first cohort. Across donors, most TCR sequences were observed very rarely, whereas some public TCRs were present in many individuals. Roughly 15 rarely observed V segments, including chromosome 9 orphons, were excluded from the earlier analysis of almost 600 of the donors because counts were too low. HLA typing was unavailable for some donors at each locus, so association tests used only the typed subset. Sequencing depth was assumed to be roughly uniform across donors in the presence/absence analyses, though that assumption may not hold. In a later analysis, TCR association rates were found to vary across HLA loci, with the most associated TCRs seen for DRB1 alleles and the fewest for HLA-C alleles. The authors suggested that the approach could potentially be generalized to other disease states and immunological phenotypes. CMV serostatus was the only immune exposure information available for the cohort. A cluster of highly shared sequence variants was judged likely to be a technical artifact of the sequencing pipeline. Three of the identified cytomegalovirus-associated TCR beta chains were confirmed in vitro to be specific for cytomegalovirus antigens. A later genetic analysis associated a missense DCLRE1C variant with V-gene and J-gene trimming of TCR beta chains, and an independent cohort replicated the association. When HLA alleles, especially DR and DQ, strongly co-occurred, TCR associations were difficult to assign to individual alleles. A later analysis found that most CMV-associated TCR beta chains appeared HLA-restricted, with HLA associations seemingly driven largely by CMV exposure. Compared with equally common non-associated chains, HLA-associated TCR beta chains in a later analysis were more clonally expanded and had lower generation probabilities.

Cut back by 3 bases and 8 bases, the V and J ends lie 23 bases apart. CDR1 and CDR2 were assigned from the germline V gene (reference sequence) as SGHNT and YYREEE. From the cysteine up to the phenylalanine, the CDR3 has a length of 17 residues. Left in the record is the CDR3 DNA by itself, 51 bases read in frame from the first base. This sequence was found in a human donor in good health. Sequencing was carried out using PBMCs. The V and J segments used are TRBV5-4 and TRBJ2-2; perhaps TRBD2 is the D gene, with 7 bases matching. CDR3 loop: CASSSGGGGRIPGELFF. The nucleotide sequence is given as TGTGCCAGCAGCTCCGGAGGGGGGGGAAGGATCCCGGGGGAGCTGTTTTTT.